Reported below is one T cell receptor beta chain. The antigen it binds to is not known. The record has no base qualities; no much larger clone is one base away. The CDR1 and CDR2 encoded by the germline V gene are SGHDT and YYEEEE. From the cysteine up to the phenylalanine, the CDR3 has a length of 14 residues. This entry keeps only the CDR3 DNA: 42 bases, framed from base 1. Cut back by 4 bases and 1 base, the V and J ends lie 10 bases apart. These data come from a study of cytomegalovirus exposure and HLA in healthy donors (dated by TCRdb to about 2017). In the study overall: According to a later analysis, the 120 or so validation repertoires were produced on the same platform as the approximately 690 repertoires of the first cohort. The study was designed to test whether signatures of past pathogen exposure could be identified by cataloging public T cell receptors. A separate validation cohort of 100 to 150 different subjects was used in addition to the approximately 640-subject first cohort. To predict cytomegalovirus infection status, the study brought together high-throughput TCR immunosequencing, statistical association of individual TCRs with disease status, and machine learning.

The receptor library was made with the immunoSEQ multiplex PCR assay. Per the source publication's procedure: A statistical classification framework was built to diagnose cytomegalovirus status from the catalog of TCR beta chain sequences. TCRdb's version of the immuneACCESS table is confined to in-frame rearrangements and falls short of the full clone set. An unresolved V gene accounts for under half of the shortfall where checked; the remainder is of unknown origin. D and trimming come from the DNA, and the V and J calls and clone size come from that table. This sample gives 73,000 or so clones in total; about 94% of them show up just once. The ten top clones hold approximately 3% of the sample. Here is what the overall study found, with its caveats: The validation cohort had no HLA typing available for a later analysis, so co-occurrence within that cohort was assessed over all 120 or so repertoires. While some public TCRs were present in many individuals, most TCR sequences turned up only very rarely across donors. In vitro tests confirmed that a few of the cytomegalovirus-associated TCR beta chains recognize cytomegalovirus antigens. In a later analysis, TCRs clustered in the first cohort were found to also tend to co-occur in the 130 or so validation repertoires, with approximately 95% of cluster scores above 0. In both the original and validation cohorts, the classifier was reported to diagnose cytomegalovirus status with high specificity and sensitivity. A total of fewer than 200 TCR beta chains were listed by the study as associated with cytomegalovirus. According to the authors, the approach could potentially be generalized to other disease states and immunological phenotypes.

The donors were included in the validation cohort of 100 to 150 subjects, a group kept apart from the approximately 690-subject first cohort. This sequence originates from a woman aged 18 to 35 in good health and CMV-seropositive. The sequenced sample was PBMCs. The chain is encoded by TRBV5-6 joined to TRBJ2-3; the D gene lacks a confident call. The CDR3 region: CASSHDIRTDTQYF. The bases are TGTGCCAGCAGCCACGACATACGCACAGATACGCAGTATTTT.